The 25 T cell receptor beta chains presented below share a single source sample, sequenced in a study of T-cell reconstitution after alpha-beta-depleted transplantation in children. The authors prepared the TCRbeta library with unique molecular identifiers. TCRdb independently ran MiXCR on the PCR reads; one entry per CDR3 protein. The sample shows roughly 610,000 distinct CDR3 sequences, 10% of them seen only once. The specimen was PBMCs from the stem cell graft donor, collected from the stem cell graft. The receptors stem from a human donor who donated a stem cell graft to a child with acute myeloid leukemia.

This clonotype was observed at least ten times. V usage is TRBV4-2 and J usage is TRBJ2-1, with 8 bases identical to TRBD1. The CDR3 extends over 13 amino acids. V shed 1 base, J shed 9 bases, and the junction held 2 bases outside the gene matches. Germline lookup yields CDR1 LGHNA and CDR2 YNFKEQ. CDR3 sequence: CASSQAGGGEQFF. The CDR3 DNA sequence: TGTGCCAGCAGCCAAGCAGGGGGCGGTGAGCAGTTCTTC.

V usage is TRBV2 and J usage is TRBJ2-4, with 7 bases lining up with TRBD1. Trimming at V came to 6 bases and at J to 3 bases, leaving 5 bases not matched to a gene. In germline, CDR1 is SNHLY, CDR2 FYNNEI. The CDR3 totals 14 residues. This CDR3 reads CASSLQGNKNIQYF. The CDR3 nucleotides are TGTGCCAGCAGCCTACAGGGGAACAAAAACATTCAGTACTTC.

V gene TRBV15 combines with J gene TRBJ2-3; no clear D gene. Trimming stripped 5 bases from V and 4 bases from J, with 19 bases between. Germline-derived CDR1 and CDR2 are LNHNV and YYDKDF (reference sequence). There are 16 residues in the CDR3. This CDR3 reads CATSGSFGSKPDTQYF. The DNA of the CDR3 is TGTGCCACCAGCGGCAGTTTTGGAAGTAAGCCAGATACGCAGTATTTT. The whole variable domain, filled in from reference TRBV15 and TRBJ2-3, reads DAMVIQNPRYQVTQFGKPVTLSCSQTLNHNVMYWYQQKSSQAPKLLFHYYDKDFNNEADTPDNFQSRRPNTSFCFLDIRSPGLGDTAMYLCATSGSFGSKPDTQYFGPGTRLTVL.

The chain recombines TRBV30 with TRBJ1-2; tentatively, D is TRBD1 (6 bases). CDR3 size: 15 residues. Trimming removed 3 bases from V and 4 bases from J, with 18 bases in between. Germline loops: CDR1 GTSNPN, CDR2 SVGIG (reference sequence). The DNA for the CDR3 is TGTGCCTGGAGCGGGGCAGGGGCGCCTGGCTATGGCTACACCTTC. This sequence encodes CAWSGAGAPGYGYTF.

This clonotype has just a few counts. The chain uses TRBV20-1 and TRBJ2-1, with 13 nucleotides matching TRBD2. This CDR3 spans 17 amino acids. The junction had 2 bases not matched to a gene; V was cut back by 0 bases and J by 0 bases. The germline V gene encodes CDR1 DFQATT and CDR2 SNEGSKA (reference sequence). The CDR3 DNA reads TGCAGTGCTAGAGACACTAGCGGGAGGGCCTCCTACAATGAGCAGTTCTTC. This translates into CSARDTSGRASYNEQFF.

This clonotype was recorded a few times. This chain links TRBV29-1 with TRBJ2-1; D gene unclear. V lost 7 bases and J 4 bases, leaving 14 bases between the germline ends. This CDR3 has 13 residues. In germline, CDR1 is SQVTM, CDR2 ANQGSEA. The CDR3 DNA follows: TGCAGCGGTCGCCTCGACAATTACAATGAGCAGTTCTTC. Protein product: CSGRLDNYNEQFF.

This clonotype has ten or more counts. V usage is TRBV28 and J usage is TRBJ2-7; TRBD1 aligns across 8 bases. The CDR3 loop spans 15 amino acids. Looked up from germline, CDR1 is MDHEN and CDR2 is SYDVKM. V trimming: 6 bases; J trimming: 3 bases; junction bases outside the gene matches: 10. CDR3: CASRRGQEGIYEQYF. The CDR3 nucleotides read TGTGCCAGCAGACGGGGACAGGAGGGGATCTACGAGCAGTACTTC. The full variable domain, its missing parts supplied by reference TRBV28 and TRBJ2-7, is DVKVTQSSRYLVKRTGEKVFLECVQDMDHENMFWYRQDPGLGLRLIYFSYDVKMKEKGDIPEGYSVSREKKERFSLILESASTNQTSMYLCASRRGQEGIYEQYFGPGTRLTVT.

This clonotype appeared a few times. The rearrangement uses TRBV29-1 and TRBJ2-5; D not resolved. The germline V gene has CDR1 SQVTM and CDR2 ANQGSEA. The CDR3 covers 14 residues. The V and J ends lost 1 base and 2 bases respectively, with 11 bases between them. The CDR3 here is CSVEGLSIQETQYF. The CDR3 DNA sequence: TGCAGCGTTGAAGGGCTGAGTATTCAAGAGACCCAGTACTTC.

This clonotype was found many times. The chain uses TRBV7-8 and TRBJ1-3, with TRBD1 as a possible D gene (5 bases). The V end lost 1 base, the J end lost 1 base, and 8 bases lay between the germline ends. The CDR3 runs 15 residues. Germline loops: CDR1 SGHVS, CDR2 FQNEAQ. The CDR3 DNA reads TGTGCCAGCAGCTTAGGCGGGACTTCTGGAAACACCATATATTTT. Protein sequence: CASSLGGTSGNTIYF.

This chain uses TRBV7-6 with TRBJ2-1, with D perhaps matching TRBD2 (5 bases). Germline assignment: CDR1 SGHVS and CDR2 FNYEAQ. V was pared by 2 bases and J by 0 bases, with 11 bases between. The CDR3 totals 16 residues. This CDR3 is CASSLSGVSSYNEQFF. The CDR3 coding sequence is TGTGCCAGCAGCTTAAGCGGCGTGAGCTCCTACAATGAGCAGTTCTTC.

Concerning this clonotype: At one end the junction does not follow the germline gene, possibly because of a read error. The chain joins TRBV7-7 to TRBJ2-3; D remains ambiguous. In germline, CDR1 is SSHAT, CDR2 FNYEAQ (reference sequence). The CDR3 extends over 15 amino acids. In nucleotides, the CDR3 is TGTGCTAGCAGCTTAGGGCACATCTCCACAGATACGCAGTATTTT. Amino acids: CASSLGHISTDTQYF.

The V call is TRBV14, the J call TRBJ2-1; 7 bases match TRBD2. CDR1 and CDR2 from the germline V gene are SGHDN and FVKESK. The CDR3 covers 12 residues. V was pared by 2 bases and J by 14 bases, with 6 bases of the junction left unmatched. CDR3 sequence reads: CASSQSGLAEFF. CDR3 coding DNA: TGTGCCAGCAGCCAATCGGGGCTAGCGGAGTTCTTC.

This chain connects TRBV12-3 or TRBV12-4 to TRBJ2-1; either TRBD1 or TRBD2 may fit D (5 bases each). The CDR3 runs 13 residues. V was trimmed by 6 bases and J by 6 bases, leaving 12 bases between them. The CDR3 region is CASSPRGANEQFF. The CDR3 DNA sequence: TGTGCCAGCAGCCCCAGAGGGGCCAATGAGCAGTTCTTC.

The rearrangement links TRBV5-1 to TRBJ2-3; perhaps TRBD2 as D (5 bases). Germline V gives CDR1 SGHRS, CDR2 YFSETQ. Trimming stripped 7 bases from V and 3 bases from J, with 15 bases between. The CDR3 has 14 residues. CDR3 bases: TGCGCCAGCGGCAGAGGGTTTGTGACAGATACGCAGTATTTT. Translating gives CASGRGFVTDTQYF.

This clonotype was seen only a few times. This chain connects TRBV7-9 to TRBJ1-4; 7 bases match TRBD1. The CDR3 is 15 amino acids. The germline V gene has CDR1 SEHNR and CDR2 FQNEAQ (reference sequence). With V trimmed by 4 bases and J by 5 bases, 7 bases remained unmatched. CDR3 DNA sequence: TGTGCCAGCAGCTCCGGACAGGCATGGAATGAAAAACTGTTTTTT. Translated, it gives CASSSGQAWNEKLFF.

V is TRBV24-1 and J is TRBJ1-4; tentatively, D is TRBD1 (5 bases). Germline-derived CDR1 and CDR2 are KGHDR and SFDVKD. The CDR3 length is 14 residues. V gave up 3 bases and J gave up 7 bases, with 11 bases separating them. CDR3 in amino acids: CATSDGGSIEKLFF. The DNA for the CDR3 is TGTGCCACCAGTGATGGGGGGTCCATTGAAAAACTGTTTTTT.

CDR3 sequence: CASSLPNQETQYF. The CDR3 DNA follows: TGTGCCAGCAGCTTACCCAACCAAGAGACCCAGTACTTC. The chain joins TRBV7-2 to TRBJ2-5, with D unresolved. V lost 2 bases, J lost 0 bases, and 4 bases lay in between. CDR1 is SGHTA and CDR2 is FQGNSA in the germline V gene. CDR3 length: 13 residues.

Ten or more counts support this clonotype. The genes are TRBV15 and TRBJ2-1; 8 positions match TRBD2. The germline V gene has CDR1 LNHNV and CDR2 YYDKDF (reference sequence). V shed 0 bases and J 9 bases; nucleotides not matched to a gene: 10. The CDR3 is made up of 16 amino acids. CDR3 nucleotides: TGTGCCACCAGCAGAGATCGAACGGGAGGGGTTGGTGAGCAGTTCTTC. It codes for CATSRDRTGGVGEQFF.

This clonotype was detected only a few times. V is TRBV14 and J is TRBJ2-1, with 7 bases aligning to TRBD2. The CDR3 is 15 residues long. V was pared by 2 bases and J by 5 bases, with 6 bases of the junction left unmatched. Germline lookup yields CDR1 SGHDN and CDR2 FVKESK. CDR3 sequence reads: CASSQWRENDNEQFF. As DNA, the CDR3 is TGTGCCAGCAGCCAATGGCGGGAGAATGACAATGAGCAGTTCTTC.

At least ten counts were recorded for this clonotype. V gene TRBV20-1 combines with J gene TRBJ2-6; weak D call: TRBD2 (5 bases). The CDR3 has 14 residues. In germline, CDR1 is DFQATT, CDR2 SNEGSKA (reference sequence). The V end lost 0 bases, the J end lost 7 bases, and 10 bases lay between the germline ends. The CDR3 nucleotides read TGCAGTGCTAGAGATAGCCGGGAAGCCAACGTCCTGACTTTC. It is translated as CSARDSREANVLTF.

This clonotype turned up a few times. V usage is TRBV28 and J usage is TRBJ1-5; no clear D. This CDR3 is built from 17 residues. Trimming cost V 0 bases and J 2 bases, with 14 bases left between them. Germline V gene lookup returns CDR1 MDHEN and CDR2 SYDVKM. As DNA, the CDR3 is TGTGCCAGCAGTTTATGGATATCAGAGGGTCGCAATCAGCCCCAGCATTTT. It yields the protein CASSLWISEGRNQPQHF.

This clonotype was observed a few times. The chain combines TRBV5-4 with TRBJ1-2; D gene uncertain. Germline CDR1 reads SGHNT; CDR2 reads YYREEE (reference sequence). Deletions cut 2 bases from V and 6 bases from J, with 35 bases between. This CDR3 is built from 21 residues. This CDR3 is CASSFPGDGEALSPHADGYTF. In DNA form, the CDR3 reads TGTGCCAGCAGCTTCCCAGGCGATGGGGAGGCCCTATCCCCTCACGCGGATGGCTACACCTTC.

The chain joins TRBV20-1 to TRBJ1-1; TRBD1 matches at 7 bases. CDR1 is DFQATT, CDR2 SNEGSKA, per germline (reference sequence). The CDR3 loop spans 12 amino acids. Trimming took 0 bases from V and 7 from J; bases not matched to a gene: 2. The CDR3 sequence is CSARDWDSEAFF. The DNA of the CDR3 is TGCAGTGCTAGAGATTGGGACAGTGAAGCTTTCTTT.

This clonotype was observed a handful of times. The genes are TRBV20-1 and TRBJ2-2; 7 bases match TRBD1. Germline V gene data show CDR1 as DFQATT and CDR2 as SNEGSKA (reference sequence). V lost 4 bases and J lost 9; bases outside the gene matches: 17. The CDR3 runs 16 residues. The CDR3 nucleotides read TGCAGTGCTACTCGTCCCAGGGGGAAGGGTAGATGGGAGCTGTTTTTT. Translation: CSATRPRGKGRWELFF.

V and J are TRBV20-1 and TRBJ2-7; 10 nucleotides match TRBD1. Germline CDR1 reads DFQATT; CDR2 reads SNEGSKA (reference sequence). CDR3 length: 19 residues. Unmatched junction bases numbered 20, after V lost 6 bases and J lost 0 bases. CDR3 DNA sequence: TGCAGTGCCCAGGCTCCGGGACAGGGGACGTCTAGGAGCTCCTACGAGCAGTACTTC. Translated: CSAQAPGQGTSRSSYEQYF.